This paragraph reports one TCR beta chain. These data come from a study of control samples from healthy donors and cancer patients. The CDR3 is 17 amino acids. Germline lookup yields CDR1 SGHVS and CDR2 FNYEAQ. V was clipped by 5 bases and J by 0 bases, with 16 bases between them. Assay: immunoSEQ multiplex PCR; the TCRdb copy retains only in-frame clones and omits some. The data contain 95,000 to 130,000 clones, roughly 93% of them singletons. Sequenced material: blood. The V gene is TRBV7-6, the J gene TRBJ2-2; D might be TRBD1 (7 bases). The receptor was derived from a man aged 25 to 40 in good health. The CDR3, as DNA: TGTGCCAGCAGCCGTACAGGAGGGGGCCCGAACACCGGGGAGCTGTTTTTT. This translates into CASSRTGGGPNTGELFF.